These 9 T cell receptor beta chains originate from one sample sequenced in a study of cytomegalovirus exposure and HLA in healthy donors. In the PCR, 60 Vbeta and 13 Jbeta primers were used. The method was immunoSEQ multiplex PCR; TCRdb's version includes in-frame clones alone and lacks a portion of them. The data hold 160,000 or so clones, with 80% observed a single time. Source material: PBMCs. The receptors were sampled from a man under 40 in good health and CMV-seronegative.

The chain carries TRBV22-1 and TRBJ1-6; TRBD1 reflects the table's D call only, with no check against the DNA. TRBV22-1 constitutes a pseudogene. This CDR3 is built from 17 residues. This chain's CDR3 is CPGSPFRTDRDNSPLHF. CDR3 nucleotides: TGTCCTGGGAGCCCATTCCGTACCGACAGGGATAATTCACCCCTCCACTTT.

The chain is built from TRBV7-9 and TRBJ1-1, with D tentatively TRBD1 (6 bases). The CDR3 sequence is 17 residues long. The germline V gene has CDR1 SEHNR and CDR2 FQNEAQ (reference sequence). Trimming took off 3 bases at V and 1 base at J, with 18 bases between the two ends. CDR3 in amino acids: CASSFPGGAGRNTEAFF. The CDR3 DNA reads as TGTGCCAGCAGCTTCCCGGGGGGCGCAGGAAGGAACACTGAAGCTTTCTTT.

This clone was seen just once. The gene calls are TRBV9 and TRBJ2-3; 11 bases are a match to TRBD2. With V trimmed by 4 bases and J by 5 bases, 12 bases remained unmatched. CDR3 size: 17 residues. CDR1 and CDR2 from the germline V gene are SGDLS and YYNGEE. The CDR3 DNA sequence: TGTGCCAGCAGCCCCCAAGGACTAGCGGGCTTCAGAGATACGCAGTATTTT. Its protein is CASSPQGLAGFRDTQYF.

The chain carries TRBV11-1 and TRBJ2-7, with D possibly matching TRBD2 (5 bases). CDR1 and CDR2 (germline): SGHAT, FQDESV (reference sequence). This CDR3 comprises 15 residues. V gave up 0 bases and J gave up 0 bases, with 9 bases separating them. The CDR3 DNA follows: TGTGCCAGCAGCTTAGCAGCGGACCTCTCCTACGAGCAGTACTTC. Its protein is CASSLAADLSYEQYF. Variable domain in full (rest from reference TRBV11-1 and TRBJ2-7): EAEVAQSPRYKITEKSQAVAFWCDPISGHATLYWYRQILGQGPELLVQFQDESVVDDSQLPKDRFSAERLKGVDSTLKIQPAELGDSAMYLCASSLAADLSYEQYFGPGTRLTVT.

This clone was seen a few times. The chain carries TRBV2 and TRBJ1-4, with D uncertain. Germline CDR1 and CDR2: SNHLY and FYNNEI. The CDR3 length is 12 residues. V gave up 4 bases and J gave up 4 bases, with 4 bases separating them. The CDR3 loop reads CASSAYNEKLFF. The CDR3 region has the DNA TGTGCCAGCAGTGCCTATAATGAAAAACTGTTTTTT.

On this clone: Relative to the germline gene, one junction end is altered; a read error may explain this. The gene calls are TRBV7-9 and TRBJ2-7; TRBD2 is a possible D gene (5 bases). The CDR3 is 14 residues long. CDR1 and CDR2 (germline): SEHNR, FQNEAQ (reference sequence). CDR3 coding DNA: TGTTCCAGCAGCTCACTAGATTCCTATTACGAGCAGTACTTC. Translated, it gives CSSSSLDSYYEQYF.

This rearrangement joins TRBV2 to TRBJ1-2, with D uncertain. Germline loops: CDR1 SNHLY, CDR2 FYNNEI. The V gene lost 10 bases and the J gene lost 2 bases, with 17 bases spanning the gap. The CDR3 is made up of 14 amino acids. CDR3 residues: CANAPGLGNYGYTF. For the CDR3, the DNA is TGTGCCAACGCTCCGGGTCTCGGGAACTATGGCTACACCTTC.

The chain has TRBV13 and TRBJ2-3, with D uncertain. With 2 bases removed from V and 1 base from J, the gap between germline ends came to 7 bases. The CDR3 runs 14 residues. The germline V gene has CDR1 PRHDT and CDR2 FYEKMQ (reference sequence). For the CDR3, the DNA is TGTGCCAGCAGCTTACGAGGAGGCACAGATACGCAGTATTTT. This codes for CASSLRGGTDTQYF.

The gene calls are TRBV11-3 and TRBJ1-1, with D perhaps matching TRBD1 (5 bases). The CDR3 is 13 amino acids. The V gene lost 0 bases and the J gene lost 5 bases, with 7 bases spanning the gap. In germline, CDR1 is SGHNT, CDR2 YENEEA. In DNA, the CDR3 is TGTGCCAGCAGCTTAGACCGGGGGACTGAAGCTTTCTTT. It translates to CASSLDRGTEAFF.